This T cell receptor (beta chain) emerged from a study of T cell responses to AZD1222 COVID-19 vaccine. Whole-study results and caveats: The breadth and depth of Spike-specific TCRs increased once two AZD1222 doses had been given.

Trimming removed 6 bases from V and 2 bases from J; junction bases left unmatched: 10. CDR1 and CDR2 (germline): GTSNPN, SVGIG (reference sequence). The CDR3 has 14 residues. TCRdb's copy holds only in-frame clones and misses some; the assay was immunoSEQ multiplex PCR. The sample lists fewer than 80,000 clones; 79% were seen once. Worth noting for this clone: Its antigen is undetermined.

The chain couples TRBV30 to TRBJ2-7; TRBD1 agrees at 7 bases. The clonotype was recovered from an adult in good health. Here the sequenced sample was peripheral blood, taken on day 0 of MenACWY control vaccination. CDR3: CACHPRDSPYEQYF. The CDR3 DNA follows: TGTGCCTGTCATCCCCGGGACAGTCCCTACGAGCAGTACTTC.